This T cell receptor (beta chain) was retrieved from a study of Graves' ophthalmopathy and Graves' hyperthyroidism. The wider study: Pretreatment peripheral blood was obtained at initial diagnosis.

Concerning this clonotype itself: Its antigen is not known.

For repertoire sequencing, the TCR beta CDR3 regions were amplified from RNA transcripts. An initial RT-PCR round employing HTBI primers preceded a second-round multiplex PCR. TCRdb re-called the multiplex PCR reads through MiXCR, storing one row per CDR3 protein. The sample holds about 620,000 distinct CDR3 sequences, approximately 22% seen once. Overall study findings and caveats: This model predicted ophthalmopathy progression (sensitivity 70% to 71%, specificity 72% to 85%).

This CDR3 has 16 residues. Germline V lookup: CDR1 MNHNS, CDR2 SASEGT. V shed 4 bases, J shed 1 base, and the junction held 7 bases outside the gene matches. Hyperthyroidism qualified as stable when ophthalmopathy did not develop within 18 months of follow-up. PBMCs were isolated from a roughly 9.6 ml sample of fresh peripheral blood. The clonotype comes from a woman aged 18 to 35 with stable Graves' hyperthyroidism. Some clones in this sample may be carry-over from other donors' samples. Sequenced material: peripheral blood. The chain is built from TRBV6-1 and TRBJ1-5; 7 bases agree with TRBD1. The CDR3 DNA reads TGTGCCAGCAGTGGATCTGACAGGGTCAGCAATCAGCCCCAGCATTTT. Its protein product is CASSGSDRVSNQPQHF.